These T cell receptor beta chains were read from a single sample in a study of blood T cell repertoires in COVID-19. Generated by immunoSEQ multiplex PCR, the TCRdb table keeps only in-frame clones and is missing some. The sample lists 240,000 or so clones, approximately 86% occurring once. Sequencing was performed on peripheral blood. These receptors originate from a woman in her 30s with acute or convalescent COVID-19. Each CDR3 is given with its conserved first and last residue. D genes are given only for firm matches. A row's size may be missing; if present it is once, few, many or a size class.

clone size	V gene	D gene	J gene	CDR3 protein	CDR3 DNA
.	TRBV3-1/TRBV3-2	TRBD2	TRBJ2-1	CASSLLFGGRAGNEQFF	TGTGCCAGCAGCCTACTTTTTGGGGGGAGGGCCGGAAATGAGCAGTTCTTC
.	TRBV15	TRBD1	TRBJ2-2	CATSSTPDRGRNTGELFF	TGTGCCACCAGCAGTACTCCGGACAGGGGCCGGAACACCGGGGAGCTGTTTTTT
.	TRBV30	TRBD1	TRBJ1-2	CAWSGQGFYGYTF	TGTGCCTGGAGTGGACAGGGGTTTTATGGCTACACCTTC
.	TRBV5-8	.	TRBJ1-6	CASSLGSRESYNSPLHF	TGTGCCAGCAGCTTGGGCTCCAGGGAATCCTATAATTCACCCCTCCACTTT
once	TRBV15	TRBD1	TRBJ2-7	CATRLDRGQYEQYF	TGTGCCACCAGACTAGACAGGGGCCAATACGAGCAGTACTTC
.	TRBV7-2	.	TRBJ1-4	CASSLNFGGTVGEKLFF	TGTGCCAGCAGCTTAAATTTTGGCGGGACGGTGGGTGAAAAACTGTTTTTT
once	TRBV5-8	.	TRBJ1-1	CASSFGPRDTSNTEAFF	TGTGCCAGCAGCTTTGGTCCTCGGGACACATCGAACACTGAAGCTTTCTTT
.	TRBV6-6	TRBD2	TRBJ2-2	CASSPAGRNAGELFF	TGTGCCAGCAGTCCAGCGGGAAGGAACGCCGGGGAGCTGTTTTTT
.	TRBV29-1	.	TRBJ2-1	CSVAGGPGSSYNEQFF	TGCAGCGTTGCTGGAGGTCCCGGGTCCTCCTACAATGAGCAGTTCTTC
.	TRBV6-5	.	TRBJ1-2	CASSYSGGYGYTF	TGTGCCAGCAGTTACTCAGGGGGCTATGGCTACACCTTC
once	TRBV6-6	TRBD2	TRBJ2-1	CASTLGLAGSYNEQFF	TGTGCCAGCACTTTGGGACTAGCGGGCTCCTACAATGAGCAGTTCTTC
.	TRBV19	.	TRBJ2-3	CASSDDTTSTDTQYF	TGTGCCAGTAGTGACGACACCACTAGCACAGATACGCAGTATTTT
.	TRBV27	TRBD2	TRBJ2-1	CASSVIAGVRDNEQFF	TGTGCCAGCAGTGTCATAGCGGGAGTACGGGACAATGAGCAGTTCTTC
.	TRBV7-9	TRBD1	TRBJ1-1	CASSLGDRDGTEAFF	TGTGCCAGCAGCCTGGGGGACAGGGACGGCACTGAAGCTTTCTTT
.	TRBV18	.	TRBJ2-2	CASLTENTGELFF	TGTGCCAGCTTGACAGAGAACACCGGGGAGCTGTTTTTT
.	TRBV6-2/TRBV6-3	.	TRBJ2-1	CASRPSSYNEQFF	TGTGCCAGCAGGCCTTCTAGCTACAATGAGCAGTTCTTC
.	TRBV18	TRBD1	TRBJ1-3	CASSPGTGPLSGNTIYF	TGTGCCAGCTCACCGGGGACAGGGCCTCTCTCTGGAAACACCATATATTTT
few	TRBV29-1	.	TRBJ1-1	CSVSHRVNTEAFF	TGCAGCGTTTCGCACCGGGTGAACACTGAAGCTTTCTTT
few	TRBV30	.	TRBJ1-2	CAWSVARGGYGYTF	TGTGCCTGGAGTGTTGCCAGGGGTGGGTATGGCTACACCTTC
.	TRBV4-3	TRBD1	TRBJ1-4	CASSPRTGLGTSLFF	TGCGCCAGCAGCCCTCGGACAGGCCTCGGTACGTCTCTGTTTTTT
.	TRBV19	.	TRBJ1-1	CASKVVSMNTEAFF	TGTGCCAGTAAAGTTGTTAGCATGAACACTGAAGCTTTCTTT
.	TRBV12-3/TRBV12-4	TRBD2	TRBJ2-7	CASGLVYEQYF	TGTGCCAGCGGACTAGTCTACGAGCAGTACTTC
.	TRBV15	.	TRBJ2-1	CATSRGDTTYNEQFF	TGTGCCACCAGCAGAGGGGACACCACCTACAATGAGCAGTTCTTC
.	TRBV5-4	TRBD1	TRBJ2-7	CASSLYGQGASREQYF	TGTGCCAGCAGCTTGTACGGACAGGGCGCTTCTAGGGAGCAGTACTTC
.	TRBV19	.	TRBJ2-2	CASKVNGNTGELFF	TGTGCCAGTAAAGTGAACGGGAACACCGGGGAGCTGTTTTTT
.	TRBV7-3	TRBD2	TRBJ2-6	CASSGQAKAGGAGANVLTF	TGTGCCAGCAGCGGGCAAGCAAAAGCGGGAGGAGCTGGGGCCAACGTCCTGACTTTC
few	TRBV4-1	.	TRBJ1-2	CASSHQNYGYTF	TGCGCCAGCAGCCACCAAAACTATGGCTACACCTTC
.	TRBV4-3	.	TRBJ1-6	CASSHDNENSPLHF	TGCGCCAGCAGCCACGATAATGAGAATTCACCCCTCCACTTT
.	TRBV7-8	.	TRBJ2-7	CASSLDPGEQYF	TGTGCCAGCAGCTTAGATCCGGGAGAGCAGTACTTC
.	TRBV30	.	TRBJ2-7	CAWSVGGGSTNF	.
.	TRBV4-3	TRBD2	TRBJ2-7	CASSQELAGVGPDEQYF	TGCGCCAGCAGCCAAGAACTAGCGGGAGTTGGCCCCGACGAGCAGTACTTC
.	TRBV6-2/TRBV6-3	.	TRBJ1-1	CASSYSRAEAFF	TGTGCCAGCAGTTACTCGAGGGCTGAAGCTTTCTTT
.	TRBV6-5	TRBD1	TRBJ2-7	CASSSTGTGSSEQYF	TGTGCCAGCAGCTCAACCGGGACAGGGTCTTCCGAGCAGTACTTC
once	TRBV27	.	TRBJ1-2	CASSFRGSGYTF	TGTGCCAGCAGTTTTCGGGGATCCGGCTACACCTTC
.	TRBV29-1	TRBD2	TRBJ2-3	CSVNGLAGAGDTQYF	TGCAGCGTTAACGGACTAGCGGGAGCTGGAGATACGCAGTATTTT
.	TRBV6-1	TRBD1	TRBJ1-1	CASSPPGQSNTEAFF	TGTGCCAGCAGTCCGCCGGGACAGTCAAACACTGAAGCTTTCTTT
.	TRBV27	.	TRBJ1-1	CASSLYGGGTEAFF	TGTGCCAGCAGTTTATACGGGGGTGGGACTGAAGCTTTCTTT